The 9 T cell receptor beta chains presented below share a single source sample, sequenced in a study of T cell responses to AZD1222 COVID-19 vaccine. The data were produced by immunoSEQ multiplex PCR, yet TCRdb's version contains in-frame clones alone and is incomplete. This table has around 110,000 clones, roughly 93% appearing once. The source was peripheral blood, collected 28 days after the second AZD1222 dose. Receptor source: an adult who received the AZD1222 COVID-19 vaccine.

The chain links TRBV9 to TRBJ1-2; possible D gene TRBD1, 6 bases. This CDR3 spans 16 amino acids. Germline V gene data show CDR1 as SGDLS and CDR2 as YYNGEE. V was cut by 0 bases and J by 8 bases, with 20 bases left in between. CDR3 DNA: TGTGCCAGCAGCGTAGCGGACAGTGGCCTCTTCGGCGGCTACACCTTC. It specifies CASSVADSGLFGGYTF. The full variable domain, its missing parts supplied by reference TRBV9 and TRBJ1-2, is DSGVTQTPKHLITATGQRVTLRCSPRSGDLSVYWYQQSLDQGLQFLIQYYNGEERAKGNILERFSAQQFPDLHSELNLSSLELGDSALYFCASSVADSGLFGGYTFGSGTRLTVV.

The V call is TRBV10-3, the J call TRBJ2-3; 10 bases are shared with TRBD2. Germline V lookup: CDR1 ENHRY, CDR2 SYGVKD. The V segment lost 2 bases and the J segment 3 bases; nucleotides outside the gene matches: 2. The CDR3 contains 15 residues. CDR3 coding DNA: TGTGCCATCAGTGAGCTAGCGGGAGAGACAGATACGCAGTATTTT. Translated: CAISELAGETDTQYF.

CDR3 nucleotides: TGCAGTGCTAGTGGGGGGCGCGGCTACGAGCAGTACTTC. This gives the protein CSASGGRGYEQYF. The rearrangement links TRBV20-1 to TRBJ2-7; D assignment may be TRBD1 or TRBD2 (6 bases each). This CDR3 comprises 13 residues. Germline V gives CDR1 DFQATT, CDR2 SNEGSKA (reference sequence). V lost 3 bases, J lost 3 bases, and 12 bases lay in between.

This chain uses TRBV29-1 with TRBJ2-7; TRBD1 is a possible D gene (6 bases). V was shortened by 2 bases and J by 4 bases, with 15 bases between the two germline ends. Germline V lookup: CDR1 SQVTM, CDR2 ANQGSEA. This CDR3 comprises 14 residues. Here the CDR3 reads CSVESIQGRYEQYF. The CDR3 DNA sequence: TGCAGCGTTGAAAGTATACAGGGAAGATACGAGCAGTACTTC.

V gene TRBV11-2 combines with J gene TRBJ2-1; 7 bases match TRBD1. The CDR3 is 16 residues long. From germline, CDR1 is SGHAT and CDR2 FQNNGV. With V trimmed by 2 bases and J by 2 bases, 6 bases remained unmatched. CDR3 region: CASSLLRGRTYNEQFF. CDR3 nucleotide sequence: TGTGCCAGCAGCTTACTGAGGGGGCGAACCTACAATGAGCAGTTCTTC.

The chain joins TRBV7-9 to TRBJ1-6, with D possibly matching TRBD1 (6 bases). This CDR3 is 13 amino acids long. Germline V lookup: CDR1 SEHNR, CDR2 FQNEAQ (reference sequence). V lost 4 bases and J 10 bases, leaving 11 bases between the germline ends. The CDR3 reads CASSSTGISPLHF. CDR3 bases: TGTGCCAGCAGCTCAACAGGGATCTCACCCCTCCACTTT.

The chain is built from TRBV6-5 and TRBJ2-7; TRBD1 agrees at 8 bases. Germline V CDR1 and CDR2: MNHEY, SVGAGI. With 7 bases clipped from V and 5 bases from J, the junction kept 13 bases outside the gene matches. This CDR3 region has 15 residues. The CDR3: CASIRTGTGFDEQYF. In DNA, the CDR3 is TGTGCCAGCATTCGTACCGGGACAGGCTTCGACGAGCAGTACTTC.

This clone was counted once. The chain is built from TRBV27 and TRBJ2-1, with 11 positions matching TRBD2. Germline assignment: CDR1 MNHEY and CDR2 SMNVEV (reference sequence). J gave up 5 bases and V 5 bases, and 11 bases lay outside the gene matches. The CDR3 covers 17 residues. The CDR3 here is CASSTPGTSGQHNEQFF. Here the CDR3 DNA reads TGTGCCAGCAGTACTCCCGGGACTAGCGGACAGCACAATGAGCAGTTCTTC.

The chain recombines TRBV9 with TRBJ1-5; a weak D match, TRBD1 (6 bases). The V gene lost 5 bases and the J gene lost 0 bases, with 12 bases spanning the gap. The germline V gene encodes CDR1 SGDLS and CDR2 YYNGEE. The CDR3 covers 15 residues. CDR3: CASRGQQYSNQPQHF. CDR3 DNA: TGTGCCAGCAGAGGACAGCAGTATAGCAATCAGCCCCAGCATTTT.